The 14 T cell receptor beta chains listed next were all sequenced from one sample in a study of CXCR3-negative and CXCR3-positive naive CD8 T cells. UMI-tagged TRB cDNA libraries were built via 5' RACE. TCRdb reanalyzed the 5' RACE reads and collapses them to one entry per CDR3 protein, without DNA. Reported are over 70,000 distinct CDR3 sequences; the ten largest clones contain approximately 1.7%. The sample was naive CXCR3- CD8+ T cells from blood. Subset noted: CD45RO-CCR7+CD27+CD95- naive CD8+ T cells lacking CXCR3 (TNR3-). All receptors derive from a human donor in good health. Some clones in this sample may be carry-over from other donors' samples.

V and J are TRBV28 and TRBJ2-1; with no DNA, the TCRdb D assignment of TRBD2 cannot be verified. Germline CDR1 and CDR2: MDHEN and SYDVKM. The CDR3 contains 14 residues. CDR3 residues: CASSRMTSGNEQFF.

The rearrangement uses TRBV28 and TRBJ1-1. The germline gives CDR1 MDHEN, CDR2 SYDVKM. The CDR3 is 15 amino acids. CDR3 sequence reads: CASTIAGRVDPEAFF.

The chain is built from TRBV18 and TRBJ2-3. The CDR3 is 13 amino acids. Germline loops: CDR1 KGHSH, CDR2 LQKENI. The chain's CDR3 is CASSSQRTDTQYF.

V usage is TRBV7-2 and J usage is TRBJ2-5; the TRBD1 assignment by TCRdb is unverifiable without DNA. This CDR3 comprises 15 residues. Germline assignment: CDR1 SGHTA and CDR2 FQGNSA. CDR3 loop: CASSLTGGAGETQYF.

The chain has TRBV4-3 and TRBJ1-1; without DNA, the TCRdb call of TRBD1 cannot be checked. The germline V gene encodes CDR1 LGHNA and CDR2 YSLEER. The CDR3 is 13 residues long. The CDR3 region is CASSQGVVAEAFF.

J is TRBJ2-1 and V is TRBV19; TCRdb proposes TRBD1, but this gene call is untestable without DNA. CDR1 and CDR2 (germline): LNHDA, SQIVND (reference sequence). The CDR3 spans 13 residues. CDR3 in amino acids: CASSIVRGREQFF.

The CDR3 loop is CASASGHLGYEQYF. The chain has TRBV19 and TRBJ2-7; TCRdb calls TRBD2, which cannot be checked without DNA. The CDR3 covers 14 residues. The germline CDR1 and CDR2 sequences are LNHDA and SQIVND (reference sequence).

CDR3 sequence: CASSQGGTGALEQYF. This chain joins TRBV4-1 and TRBJ2-7; no DNA is available, so the TRBD1 call from TCRdb remains unchecked. The V gene's germline CDR1 is MGHRA and CDR2 YSYEKL. This CDR3 comprises 15 residues.

CDR3 residues: CASSRQASGTYNEQFF. The rearrangement joins TRBV7-9 to TRBJ2-1; as DNA is missing, the TRBD2 call by TCRdb cannot be tested. Germline V gene lookup returns CDR1 SEHNR and CDR2 FQNEAQ (reference sequence). This CDR3 has 16 residues.

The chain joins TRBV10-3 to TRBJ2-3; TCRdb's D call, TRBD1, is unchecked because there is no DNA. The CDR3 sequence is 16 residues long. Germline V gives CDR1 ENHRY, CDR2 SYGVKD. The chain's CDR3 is CAISDPRGIWADTQYF.

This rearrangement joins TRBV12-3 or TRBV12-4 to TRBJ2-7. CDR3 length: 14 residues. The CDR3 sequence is CASSSLLSRYEQYF.

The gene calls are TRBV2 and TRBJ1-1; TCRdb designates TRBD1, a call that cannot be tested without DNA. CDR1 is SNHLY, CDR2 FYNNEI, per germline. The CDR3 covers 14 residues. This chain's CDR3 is CASTSGDPNTEAFF. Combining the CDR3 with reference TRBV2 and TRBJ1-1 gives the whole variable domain EPEVTQTPSHQVTQMGQEVILRCVPISNHLYFYWYRQILGQKVEFLVSFYNNEISEKSEIFDDQFSVERPDGSNFTLKIRSTKLEDSAMYFCASTSGDPNTEAFFGQGTRLTVV.

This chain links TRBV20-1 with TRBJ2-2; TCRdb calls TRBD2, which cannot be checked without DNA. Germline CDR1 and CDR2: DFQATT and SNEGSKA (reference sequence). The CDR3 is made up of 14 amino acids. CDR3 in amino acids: CSASGGPGTGELFF.

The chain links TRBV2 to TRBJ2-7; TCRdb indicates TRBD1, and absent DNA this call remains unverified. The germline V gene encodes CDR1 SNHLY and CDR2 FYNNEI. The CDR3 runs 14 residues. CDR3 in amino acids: CASDPGQGPYEQYF.